Listed below are T cell receptor beta chains from one sample, sequenced in a study of cytomegalovirus exposure and HLA in healthy donors. Clones were read by immunoSEQ multiplex PCR, and TCRdb kept only the in-frame ones, dropping some. The table records over 150,000 clones, 55% to 70% of them present only once. The specimen sequenced was PBMCs. The receptors here all came from a woman aged 40 to 50 in good health and CMV-seropositive. Each CDR3 is given with its conserved first and last residue. The order of the fields is V gene, clone size, J gene, D gene, CDR3 DNA, CDR3 protein. D genes are given only for firm matches. Size tells how often a clone was seen (once, few, many) or the class of an expanded clone, and some rows leave it out.

TRBV6-5	-	TRBJ1-6	-	TGTGCCAGCAGTCGGCTGACAGAGTCACCCCTCCACTTT	CASSRLTESPLHF
TRBV6-1	-	TRBJ2-7	TRBD1	TGTGCCAGCAGTAAGGGACAGCAGTACGAGCAGTACTTC	CASSKGQQYEQYF
TRBV19	few	TRBJ2-3	TRBD2	TGTGCCAGTAGTAGTAGCGGGAGACTGGATACGCAGTATTTT	CASSSSGRLDTQYF
TRBV6-1	-	TRBJ1-4	-	TGTGCCAGCAGTGTAAGACAGATTGAAAAACTGTTTTTT	CASSVRQIEKLFF
TRBV6-5	-	TRBJ1-5	-	TGTGCCAGCAGTTACCAGGTTAATCAGCCCCAGCATTTT	CASSYQVNQPQHF
TRBV6-1	-	TRBJ1-1	TRBD1	TGTGCCAGCAGCCGACAGGGTTCGAACACTGAAGCTTTCTTT	CASSRQGSNTEAFF
TRBV28	-	TRBJ1-5	TRBD1	TGTGCCAGCTTAAGGACAGGGGGTTTCGGTGATGGTCGGACCCAGCATTTT	CASLRTGGFGDGRTQHF
TRBV6-5	once	TRBJ2-7	-	TGTGCCAGCAGGCTAGGATTCGCGGGAGAGCAGTACTTC	CASRLGFAGEQYF
TRBV6-1	-	TRBJ2-7	TRBD1	TGTGCCAGCAGCCGGGACAGGGGATACGAGCAGTACTTC	CASSRDRGYEQYF
TRBV20-1	-	TRBJ2-1	-	TGCAGTGCTAGACCGGTGGATGAGCAGTTCTTC	CSARPVDEQFF
TRBV29-1	-	TRBJ2-7	-	TGCAGCGTCAGACTGAAACAGGGGGGGGGCTCCTACGAGCAGTACTTC	CSVRLKQGGGSYEQYF
TRBV29-1	-	TRBJ1-1	-	TGCAGCGCTGAGGGGCAGTTGAACACTGAAGCTTTCTTT	CSAEGQLNTEAFF
TRBV5-1	few	TRBJ2-1	TRBD1	TGCGCCAGCAGTCAACAGGGGAGCTCCTACAATGAGCAGTTCTTC	CASSQQGSSYNEQFF
TRBV5-6	-	TRBJ2-3	-	TGTGCCAGCAGCCAAGGACAAGGGACAGATACGCAGTATTTT	CASSQGQGTDTQYF
TRBV19	-	TRBJ1-1	-	TGTGCCAGTAGGCCCGGACTCATGAACACTGAAGCTTTCTTT	CASRPGLMNTEAFF
TRBV2	few	TRBJ2-7	-	TGTGCCAGCAGGCCCGACTCAGAGCAGTACTTC	CASRPDSEQYF
TRBV4-3	few	TRBJ2-1	TRBD2	TGCGCCAGCAGCCCCGGGACTAGCGATTACAATGAGCAGTTCTTC	CASSPGTSDYNEQFF
TRBV7-9	-	TRBJ2-3	TRBD2	TGTGCCAGCAGCGGCCGCGCTAGCGGGAGTGATGCAGATACGCAGTATTTT	CASSGRASGSDADTQYF
TRBV6-1	-	TRBJ1-6	-	TGTGCCAGCCAGGGGATAGAGGTTTCACCCCTCCACTTT	CASQGIEVSPLHF
TRBV2	-	TRBJ2-1	-	TGTGCCAGCAGTGAGCAGTTTATATCCTACAATGAGCAGTTCTTC	CASSEQFISYNEQFF
TRBV4-3	-	TRBJ1-2	-	TGCGCCAGCAGCCAAGAGGGCCCACTTTATGGCTACACCTTC	CASSQEGPLYGYTF
TRBV13	-	TRBJ2-3	-	TGTGCCAGCAGGCGCCGGGACTCAGACACAGATACGCAGTATTTT	CASRRRDSDTDTQYF
TRBV4-3	-	TRBJ2-7	-	TGCGCCAGCAGCACCGGGGTTACCCACGAGCAGTACTTC	CASSTGVTHEQYF
TRBV27	few	TRBJ1-3	-	TGTGCCAGCAGTTTCCGACAAGGCCCAAGCTCTGGAAACACCATATATTTT	CASSFRQGPSSGNTIYF
TRBV6-5	few	TRBJ2-7	-	TGTGCCAGCAGTTACTCGCCGCAGGGGTTCAACGGCGAGCAGTACTTC	CASSYSPQGFNGEQYF
TRBV4-3	once	TRBJ2-4	-	TGCGCCAGCAGCCAAGGTTCCTTGGGTAGCGGTAGGGCCAAAAACATTCAGTACTTC	CASSQGSLGSGRAKNIQYF
TRBV18	few	TRBJ1-1	TRBD1	TGTGCCAGCTCACCGCGGACAGGGGATAACATGAACACTGAAGCTTTCTTT	CASSPRTGDNMNTEAFF
TRBV5-4	once	TRBJ1-2	-	TGTGCCAGCGGCTCAGGGGAAGCCTATGGCTACACCTTC	CASGSGEAYGYTF
TRBV28	-	TRBJ2-7	-	TGTGCCAGCAGTCGCCTGCAGGGCCGGGACTTC	CASSRLQGRDF
TRBV6-5	-	TRBJ2-1	TRBD1	TGTGCCAGCAGTTACTCCTACAGGGGGGAATATGAGCAGTTCTTC	CASSYSYRGEYEQFF
TRBV6-5	-	TRBJ1-2	TRBD1	TGTGCCAGCAGTAGAGACAGGGATCGTGACTATGGCTACACCTTC	CASSRDRDRDYGYTF
TRBV19	-	TRBJ2-5	TRBD1	TGTGCCAGTAGCCGACAGGGGGCAGAGACCCAGTACTTC	CASSRQGAETQYF
TRBV6-4	-	TRBJ2-3	-	TGTGCCAGCAGTGATGCTACCACAGATACGCAGTATTTT	CASSDATTDTQYF
TRBV28	once	TRBJ2-1	-	TGTGCCAGCAGTTTTTATGGGAGGGGGTCCTACAATGAGCAGTTCTTC	CASSFYGRGSYNEQFF
TRBV7-8	-	TRBJ2-7	TRBD1	TGTGCCAGCAGGTTCCGGGACAGCTCCTACGAGCAGTACTTC	CASRFRDSSYEQYF
TRBV11-2	-	TRBJ2-3	TRBD2	TGTGCCAGCAGCTTAGATCTAGCGGGGCTCACAGATACGCAGTATTTT	CASSLDLAGLTDTQYF
TRBV4-3	-	TRBJ2-7	-	TGCGCCAGCAGCCAAGATCGTGGAGAACGGTGGTACGAGCAGTACTTC	CASSQDRGERWYEQYF
TRBV7-3	-	TRBJ2-7	TRBD2	TGTGCCAGCAGCTTGGTTAGCGGGAGCGACGAGCAGTACTTC	CASSLVSGSDEQYF
TRBV5-4	-	TRBJ2-7	-	TGTGCCAGCAGCTTGGATCAGGGGAGCTACGAGCAGTACTTC	CASSLDQGSYEQYF
TRBV5-1	few	TRBJ2-3	TRBD2	TGCGCCAGCAGCTTGTTAGCGGGGGTCACAGATACGCAGTATTTT	CASSLLAGVTDTQYF
TRBV7-8	-	TRBJ2-1	-	TGTGCCAGCAGCTTAGAAGGCGGGATAAGCAATGAGCAGTTCTTC	CASSLEGGISNEQFF
TRBV4-1	few	TRBJ1-5	TRBD1	TGCGCCAGCAGCCCGACAGGGGCCGCTATGGGGCCCCAGCATTTT	CASSPTGAAMGPQHF
TRBV2	once	TRBJ2-5	-	TGTGCCAGCAGTGTGTGGGGGCAGGCGCAAGAGACCCAGTACTTC	CASSVWGQAQETQYF
TRBV11-3	-	TRBJ2-5	TRBD2	TGTGCCAGCAGCAAAAACCTAGGACTAGCGGGAGGGGGAGAGACCCAGTACTTC	CASSKNLGLAGGGETQYF
TRBV14	-	TRBJ1-6	-	TGTGCCAGCAGCCAAGTGGCCGGGATCTATAATTCACCCCTCCACTTT	CASSQVAGIYNSPLHF